These 29 T cell receptor beta chains were sequenced from one sample in a study of cytomegalovirus exposure and HLA in healthy donors. This PCR relied on a set of 60 Vbeta primers and 13 Jbeta primers. Clones were sequenced by immunoSEQ multiplex PCR, and TCRdb holds only the in-frame ones, with some missing. The repertoire holds around 40,000 clones, with roughly 87% as singletons. Sequencing was done on a sample of PBMCs. These receptors all stem from a woman between 40 and 50 years old in good health and CMV-seropositive.

This chain connects TRBV10-3 to TRBJ2-2, with unresolved D. The CDR3 has 12 residues. CDR1 ENHRY and CDR2 SYGVKD come from the germline V gene. V lost 4 bases and J 7 bases, leaving 7 bases between the germline ends. For the CDR3, the DNA is TGTGCCATCAGTGTAGGAGACGGGGAGCTGTTTTTT. As protein: CAISVGDGELFF.

The rearrangement joins TRBV19 to TRBJ1-1; D might be TRBD1 (5 bases). Germline loops: CDR1 LNHDA, CDR2 SQIVND (reference sequence). The CDR3 totals 13 residues. Between the trimmed V and J ends, which lost 7 bases and 3 bases, there was a span of 12 bases. The CDR3 reads CASTSGWDTEAFF. The CDR3 region has the DNA TGTGCCAGTACCTCAGGGTGGGACACTGAAGCTTTCTTT.

This rearrangement joins TRBV28 to TRBJ2-5, with TRBD2 matching 13 bases. The J call could be wrong; TRBJ2-7 is a better fit for the DNA end. The CDR3 extends over 15 amino acids. Germline V gives CDR1 MDHEN, CDR2 SYDVKM. CDR3 region: CASRLAGGGSYEQYF. The CDR3 DNA follows: TGTGCCAGCAGACTAGCGGGAGGGGGCTCCTACGAGCAGTACTTC.

The J gene is TRBJ2-3, the V gene TRBV28; 12 bases line up with TRBD2. V lost 6 bases to trimming and J lost 9 bases; unmatched junction nucleotides: 10. The CDR3 has 15 amino acids. Germline CDR1 is MDHEN and CDR2 is SYDVKM. CDR3 loop: CASSSPTSGSLTQYF. The CDR3 nucleotides read TGTGCCAGCAGCTCCCCGACTAGCGGGAGCTTAACGCAGTATTTT.

This clone was found a few times. J is TRBJ2-7 and V is TRBV6-1; the D gene is possibly TRBD2 (7 bases). V lost 10 bases and J 2 bases, leaving 15 bases between the germline ends. This CDR3 is built from 13 residues. Germline CDR1 and CDR2: MNHNS and SASEGT. The CDR3 sequence is CATQGGGAYEQYF. In nucleotides, the CDR3 is TGTGCCACCCAGGGAGGGGGTGCCTACGAGCAGTACTTC.

This clone was seen a handful of times. The chain combines TRBV29-1 with TRBJ2-7; tentatively, D is TRBD2 (5 bases). Germline CDR1 reads SQVTM; CDR2 reads ANQGSEA. The CDR3 covers 18 residues. The V and J ends lost 7 bases and 6 bases respectively, with 34 bases between them. CDR3 sequence reads: CSAAGVRRAQGLPIEQYF. The CDR3 DNA reads TGCAGCGCTGCCGGAGTCAGGCGGGCACAAGGCCTTCCTATCGAGCAGTACTTC.

J is TRBJ1-1 and V is TRBV2; unclear D gene. V gave up 8 bases and J gave up 4 bases, with 14 bases separating them. The CDR3 is 13 residues long. Germline V lookup: CDR1 SNHLY, CDR2 FYNNEI. The CDR3 loop is CASCREAATEAFF. The CDR3 DNA is TGTGCCAGCTGCCGGGAGGCAGCCACTGAAGCTTTCTTT.

The chain employs TRBV9 and TRBJ1-2, with D tentatively TRBD1 (5 bases). V was clipped by 5 bases and J by 7 bases, with 15 bases between them. The CDR3 covers 13 residues. The germline V gene encodes CDR1 SGDLS and CDR2 YYNGEE. The CDR3 coding sequence is TGTGCCAGCAGAGACAGCGCCGGGAGTGGCTACACCTTC. Its protein is CASRDSAGSGYTF.

The chain joins TRBV6-6 to TRBJ1-5; D ambiguous. Germline loops: CDR1 MNHNY, CDR2 SVGAGI (reference sequence). CDR3 length equals 13 residues. V was trimmed by 4 bases and J by 5 bases, leaving 9 bases between them. CDR3 coding DNA: TGTGCCAGCAGTTTAACGGGAGATCAGCCCCAGCATTTT. This encodes CASSLTGDQPQHF.

This rearrangement joins TRBV6-5 to TRBJ1-6; weak D call: TRBD1 (6 bases). V lost 5 bases and J lost 7, with 6 bases in between. This CDR3 is 12 amino acids long. Germline assignment: CDR1 MNHEY and CDR2 SVGAGI. CDR3 sequence (DNA): TGTGCCAGCAGTCAGGGGAATTCACCCCTCCACTTT. The encoded protein is CASSQGNSPLHF.

The V call is TRBV28, the J call TRBJ1-4, with 7 nucleotides matching TRBD1. This CDR3 has 15 amino acids. V trimming: 7 bases; J trimming: 2 bases; junction bases outside the gene matches: 7. Germline V gene data show CDR1 as MDHEN and CDR2 as SYDVKM. The CDR3 DNA reads as TGTGCCAGCACCCCCGGGGGACAGACTAATGAAAAACTGTTTTTT. Residues: CASTPGGQTNEKLFF.

This chain connects TRBV5-1 to TRBJ2-5; D might be TRBD1 (6 bases). Trimming took 1 base from V and 6 from J, leaving 10 bases between them. This CDR3 has 13 amino acids. Germline CDR1 SGHRS, CDR2 YFSETQ. The CDR3 sequence is CASSLSQGKTQYF. CDR3 bases: TGCGCCAGCAGCTTGAGCCAGGGGAAGACCCAGTACTTC.

The chain carries TRBV7-9 and TRBJ1-1; weak D call: TRBD1 (5 bases). With 3 bases removed from V and 2 bases from J, the gap between germline ends came to 10 bases. This CDR3 region has 14 residues. Germline loops: CDR1 SEHNR, CDR2 FQNEAQ (reference sequence). The CDR3 sequence is CASSFDRLNTEAFF. CDR3 nucleotides: TGTGCCAGCAGCTTCGACAGACTTAACACTGAAGCTTTCTTT.

The V gene is TRBV11-2, the J gene TRBJ2-7, with D hard to call. Germline lookup yields CDR1 SGHAT and CDR2 FQNNGV. This CDR3 region has 15 residues. V shed 1 base and J shed 2 bases, with 12 bases lying between them. CDR3 nucleotide sequence: TGTGCCAGCAGCTTAGTGGGCGCAGACGCCTACGAGCAGTACTTC. It is translated as CASSLVGADAYEQYF. The complete variable domain, with remaining parts taken from reference TRBV11-2 and TRBJ2-7, reads EAGVAQSPRYKIIEKRQSVAFWCNPISGHATLYWYQQILGQGPKLLIQFQNNGVVDDSQLPKDRFSAERLKGVDSTLKIQPAKLEDSAVYLCASSLVGADAYEQYFGPGTRLTVT.

The chain joins TRBV6-5 to TRBJ2-3; 7 bases align to TRBD1. This CDR3 is built from 14 residues. Germline-derived CDR1 and CDR2 are MNHEY and SVGAGI. The trim removed 1 base at V and 4 bases at J, leaving 2 bases unmatched. This chain's CDR3 is CASSYYQGADTQYF. Written as DNA, the CDR3 is TGTGCCAGCAGTTACTATCAGGGGGCAGATACGCAGTATTTT.

The gene calls are TRBV6-5 and TRBJ1-5; a weak D match, TRBD1 (5 bases). Germline CDR1 MNHEY, CDR2 SVGAGI. The CDR3 totals 14 residues. The germline V and J ends were trimmed by 5 bases and 7 bases, with 15 bases remaining between them. CDR3 nucleotide sequence: TGTGCCAGCAGTCGCCAGGGAATGGGACAGCCCCAGCATTTT. Amino acids: CASSRQGMGQPQHF.

This chain uses TRBV6-6 with TRBJ2-1, with 13 bases identical to TRBD2. Germline assignment: CDR1 MNHNY and CDR2 SVGAGI (reference sequence). Germline trimming cut 6 bases from V and 6 bases from J; bases unmatched to any gene: 5. The CDR3 covers 15 residues. CDR3 DNA: TGTGCCAGCAGGTCAACTAGCGGGGGGGCCAATGAGCAGTTCTTC. This encodes CASRSTSGGANEQFF.

The chain recombines TRBV28 with TRBJ1-5, with 7 bases fitting TRBD1. Per the germline V gene, CDR1 is MDHEN and CDR2 is SYDVKM. The CDR3 is 15 residues long. V trimming: 2 bases; J trimming: 4 bases; junction bases outside the gene matches: 5. The CDR3 spells CASSLTATGNQPQHF. CDR3 bases: TGTGCCAGCAGTTTAACCGCGACAGGGAATCAGCCCCAGCATTTT.

The gene calls are TRBV6-4 and TRBJ2-1; D might be TRBD2 (5 bases). Germline values: CDR1 MRHNA, CDR2 SNTAGT. The V end lost 5 bases, the J end lost 2 bases, and 7 bases lay between the germline ends. The CDR3 is 13 residues long. The CDR3 bases are TGTGCCAGCAGTAGCGGAGCCTACAATGAGCAGTTCTTC. Translated, it gives CASSSGAYNEQFF.

This chain connects TRBV7-2 to TRBJ1-5; 7 bases fit TRBD1. The CDR3 has 14 amino acids. V shed 4 bases and J 6 bases; nucleotides not matched to a gene: 6. Germline CDR1 SGHTA, CDR2 FQGNSA. This CDR3 reads CASSSGQVAQPQHF. CDR3 DNA sequence: TGTGCCAGCAGCTCTGGACAGGTCGCTCAGCCCCAGCATTTT.

The V and J genes are TRBV10-3 and TRBJ2-7, with TRBD1 identical over 11 bases. Germline V lookup: CDR1 ENHRY, CDR2 SYGVKD. The CDR3 runs 13 residues. V lost 4 bases, J lost 6 bases, and 2 bases stayed unmatched. The CDR3 is CAISAGTGGEQYF. As DNA, the CDR3 is TGTGCCATCAGTGCGGGGACAGGGGGCGAGCAGTACTTC.

The chain links TRBV13 to TRBJ2-3; TRBD2 aligns across 15 bases. The length of the CDR3 is 20 residues. Germline loops: CDR1 PRHDT, CDR2 FYEKMQ (reference sequence). Trimming at V came to 4 bases and at J to 1 base, leaving 12 bases not matched to a gene. The CDR3 sequence: CASSSWTSGGAWAGTDTQYF. Here the CDR3 DNA reads TGTGCCAGCAGCTCGTGGACTAGCGGGGGGGCCTGGGCGGGCACAGATACGCAGTATTTT.

The rearrangement links TRBV2 to TRBJ2-3; the D gene is possibly TRBD1 (6 bases). The CDR3 spans 15 residues. CDR1 SNHLY and CDR2 FYNNEI come from the germline V gene. Trimming took off 6 bases at V and 0 bases at J, with 13 bases between the two ends. CDR3 sequence (DNA): TGTGCCAGCAGCATCCGGGACACTAGCACAGATACGCAGTATTTT. Protein product: CASSIRDTSTDTQYF.

The chain couples TRBV28 to TRBJ2-7; TRBD1 agrees at 7 bases. The CDR3 has 16 residues. Germline-derived CDR1 and CDR2 are MDHEN and SYDVKM. The V and J ends lost 4 bases and 0 bases, in that order; junction bases with no gene match: 9. CDR3 sequence: CASSSSGTANSYEQYF. Written as DNA, the CDR3 is TGTGCCAGCAGTTCTTCCGGGACAGCAAACTCCTACGAGCAGTACTTC.

This clone showed up just once. The V call is TRBV6-6, the J call TRBJ1-6; 7 nucleotides line up with TRBD1. CDR3 length: 14 residues. The V gene end was trimmed by 6 bases and the J gene end by 5 bases; junction bases not matched to a gene: 4. The V gene's germline CDR1 is MNHNY and CDR2 SVGAGI (reference sequence). The CDR3 sequence: CASRLGQDNSPLHF. CDR3 sequence (DNA): TGTGCCAGCAGACTAGGACAGGATAATTCACCCCTCCACTTT.

In its sample, this clone was seen a few times. V gene TRBV27 combines with J gene TRBJ1-1; D possibly corresponds to TRBD1 (5 bases). V lost 6 bases to trimming and J lost 3 bases, with 14 bases between them. Germline V gene lookup returns CDR1 MNHEY and CDR2 SMNVEV (reference sequence). The CDR3 runs to 14 residues. The CDR3 coding sequence is TGTGCCAGCAGGTCCCTCGACAGCCACACTGAAGCTTTCTTT. This translates into CASRSLDSHTEAFF.

This chain links TRBV5-1 with TRBJ2-5, with TRBD2 as a possible D gene (6 bases). Germline V gene lookup returns CDR1 SGHRS and CDR2 YFSETQ. Trimming left V 4 bases short and J 0 bases short, with 16 bases between. This CDR3 has 16 residues. CDR3 loop: CASSRLGDLYQETQYF. CDR3 in DNA: TGCGCCAGCAGCCGGCTAGGGGACTTGTACCAAGAGACCCAGTACTTC.

The V and J genes are TRBV28 and TRBJ1-2, with D possibly being TRBD1 (6 bases). Germline CDR1 and CDR2: MDHEN and SYDVKM. V shed 2 bases and J shed 12 bases, with 16 bases lying between them. The length of the CDR3 is 13 residues. DNA for the CDR3: TGTGCCAGCAGTTTAGGGGGCTCCATGGGGGACACCTTC. It specifies CASSLGGSMGDTF.

A word on this clone: The DNA is left out, because the CDR3 cannot be placed on it with certainty; the CDR3 is given as TCRdb lists it. This rearrangement joins TRBV11-2 to TRBJ2-5; TRBD1, as called in the table, went unchecked against the DNA. The CDR3 has 14 amino acids, counting both end residues. Germline loops: CDR1 SGHAT, CDR2 FQNNGV. CDR3 region: CASSFGQGQETQYF.